The 9 T cell receptor beta chains given below trace back to one sample, sequenced in a study of cytomegalovirus exposure and HLA in healthy donors. 60 Vbeta and 13 Jbeta primers were used in PCR. Using immunoSEQ multiplex PCR, the repertoire was profiled, and TCRdb retains in-frame clones only, with some absent. Among approximately 70,000 clones listed, 60% to 80% were seen once. Sequencing input: PBMCs. These receptors were taken from a man between 60 and 75 years old in good health and CMV-seropositive.

This clone has only a few counts. The V call is TRBV5-4, the J call TRBJ2-7, with 14 bases matching TRBD2. V was pared by 4 bases and J by 7 bases, with 4 bases of the junction left unmatched. Germline V gene lookup returns CDR1 SGHNT and CDR2 YYREEE (reference sequence). The CDR3 sequence is 14 residues long. DNA of the CDR3: TGTGCCAGCAGCCAGGGACTAGCGGGAGATGAGCAGTACTTC. Its protein product is CASSQGLAGDEQYF.

The V gene is TRBV10-3, the J gene TRBJ1-2; 7 nucleotides align to TRBD1. The CDR3 is 13 residues long. Germline-derived CDR1 and CDR2 are ENHRY and SYGVKD. The junction had 8 bases not matched to a gene; V was cut back by 5 bases and J by 8 bases. In DNA form, the CDR3 reads TGTGCCATCAGTCCGGCGACAGGGAACGGCTACACCTTC. This translates into CAISPATGNGYTF.

The genes are TRBV11-2 and TRBJ2-1; TRBD2 agrees at 13 bases. Trimming at V came to 5 bases and at J to 3 bases, leaving 7 bases not matched to a gene. Germline loops: CDR1 SGHAT, CDR2 FQNNGV. This CDR3 spans 17 amino acids. CDR3 sequence reads: CASSKRLAGGVYNEQFF. For the CDR3, the DNA is TGTGCCAGCAGCAAGCGACTAGCGGGGGGAGTCTACAATGAGCAGTTCTTC. Complete variable domain (other parts from reference TRBV11-2 and TRBJ2-1): EAGVAQSPRYKIIEKRQSVAFWCNPISGHATLYWYQQILGQGPKLLIQFQNNGVVDDSQLPKDRFSAERLKGVDSTLKIQPAKLEDSAVYLCASSKRLAGGVYNEQFFGPGTRLTVL.

The chain couples TRBV10-3 to TRBJ2-1; a possible D gene is TRBD2 (6 bases). Germline CDR1 reads ENHRY; CDR2 reads SYGVKD. V was clipped by 4 bases and J by 6 bases, with 10 bases between them. The CDR3 is 13 amino acids. Here the CDR3 reads CAISAGTPNEQFF. In nucleotides, the CDR3 is TGTGCCATCAGTGCCGGGACTCCCAATGAGCAGTTCTTC.

A note on this clone: This sample includes further DNA sequences coding for the same CDR3. The V call is TRBV5-1, the J call TRBJ2-3, with D tentatively TRBD2 (5 bases). Germline assignment: CDR1 SGHRS and CDR2 YFSETQ. The CDR3 runs 15 residues. V lost 0 bases to trimming and J lost 2 bases, with 10 bases between them. This chain's CDR3 is CASSLDGKYTDTQYF. The CDR3 bases are TGCGCCAGCAGCTTGGACGGGAAGTACACAGATACGCAGTATTTT.

The chain uses TRBV29-1 and TRBJ2-5; D is perhaps TRBD2 (7 bases). This CDR3 is 14 amino acids long. Germline V CDR1 and CDR2: SQVTM, ANQGSEA. V gave up 4 bases and J gave up 4 bases, with 16 bases separating them. Written as DNA, the CDR3 is TGCAGCGTTGTATCTGGGGGCGGGGGAGAGACCCAGTACTTC. Protein sequence: CSVVSGGGGETQYF.

The chain links TRBV10-2 to TRBJ1-1; 7 bases align to TRBD1. Per germline, CDR1 WSHSY and CDR2 SAAADI. V trimming: 4 bases; J trimming: 2 bases; junction bases outside the gene matches: 7. The CDR3 is 15 residues long. The chain's CDR3 is CASSVVQGVNTEAFF. CDR3 bases: TGCGCCAGCAGTGTGGTCCAGGGGGTAAACACTGAAGCTTTCTTT.

This clone was counted only a few times. The J gene is TRBJ1-5, the V gene TRBV25-1, with a tentative D call TRBD1 (6 bases). The CDR3 sequence is 13 residues long. V lost 6 bases and J lost 9, with 15 bases in between. Per the germline V gene, CDR1 is MGHDK and CDR2 is SYGVNS. As DNA, the CDR3 is TGTGCCAGCAGGCAACAGGGTGACGGGCCCCAGCATTTT. This encodes CASRQQGDGPQHF.

This clone was seen only a few times. The gene calls are TRBV19 and TRBJ2-2; tentatively, D is TRBD1 (5 bases). The V gene lost 0 bases and the J gene lost 7 bases, with 9 bases spanning the gap. Germline V gives CDR1 LNHDA, CDR2 SQIVND (reference sequence). CDR3 size: 14 residues. CDR3: CASSIDRDVGELFF. In DNA, the CDR3 is TGTGCCAGTAGTATAGACAGGGATGTCGGGGAGCTGTTTTTT.